Presented here are 32 T cell receptor beta chains from one specimen sequenced in a study of PD-1 blockade in classical Hodgkin lymphoma. Measured with immunoSEQ multiplex PCR; TCRdb has only the in-frame clones, and not every one. Found here are around 60,000 clones, approximately 90% of them singletons; the top ten hold under 6%. Every patient had relapsed following autologous stem cell transplantation, and cohorts differed in brentuximab vedotin exposure. This material consisted of peripheral blood mononuclear cells (PBMCs), taken before the second cycle of nivolumab. The origin of the receptors is a human donor with classical Hodgkin lymphoma.

The V and J genes are TRBV29-1 and TRBJ2-7, with D maybe TRBD1 (5 bases). Germline V gives CDR1 SQVTM, CDR2 ANQGSEA. V was trimmed by 4 bases and J by 4 bases, leaving 8 bases between them. There are 11 residues in the CDR3. The DNA of the CDR3 is TGCAGCGTTGGGGGCAGTTACGAGCAGTACTTC. As protein: CSVGGSYEQYF.

This clone came up a few times. J is TRBJ1-2 and V is TRBV28; TRBD1 agrees at 7 bases. Per the germline V gene, CDR1 is MDHEN and CDR2 is SYDVKM. The V gene end was trimmed by 6 bases and the J gene end by 4 bases; junction bases not matched to a gene: 8. The CDR3 spans 14 residues. The CDR3 reads CASRDSGQIYGYTF. The CDR3 DNA reads TGTGCCAGCAGAGACTCGGGACAGATCTATGGCTACACCTTC.

The rearrangement uses TRBV5-1 and TRBJ2-7; perhaps TRBD2 as D (6 bases). Germline-derived CDR1 and CDR2 are SGHRS and YFSETQ. Trimming took 1 base from V and 7 from J, leaving 15 bases between them. The CDR3 sequence is 14 residues long. CDR3 bases: TGCGCCAGCAGCTTGACCGGGCCCCGGGGGGAGCAGTACTTC. It codes for CASSLTGPRGEQYF.

V gene TRBV5-1 combines with J gene TRBJ1-2; no clear D. Per germline, CDR1 SGHRS and CDR2 YFSETQ. V shed 10 bases and J shed 6 bases, with 19 bases lying between them. The CDR3 extends over 13 amino acids. The CDR3 DNA is TGCGCCTGCACACTCTCTCCGGGCAATGGCTACACCTTC. Its protein product is CACTLSPGNGYTF.

The chain links TRBV6-1 to TRBJ1-2, with D uncertain. Germline CDR1 and CDR2: MNHNS and SASEGT. The CDR3 is 11 amino acids. V dropped 1 base and J dropped 7 bases, with 4 bases sitting between them. This CDR3 is CASSEVGGYTF. In DNA, the CDR3 is TGTGCCAGCAGTGAAGTGGGTGGCTACACCTTC.

V gene TRBV5-1 combines with J gene TRBJ1-4; no clear D gene. V was pared by 0 bases and J by 1 base, with 4 bases between. Germline CDR1 SGHRS, CDR2 YFSETQ. The CDR3 has 14 amino acids. Written as DNA, the CDR3 is TGCGCCAGCAGCTTGGGCGGAACTAATGAAAAACTGTTTTTT. Amino acid sequence: CASSLGGTNEKLFF.

This clone was picked up one time. V usage is TRBV19 and J usage is TRBJ1-6; D is perhaps TRBD1 (5 bases). Germline V gene data show CDR1 as LNHDA and CDR2 as SQIVND (reference sequence). The CDR3 contains 17 residues. V shed 2 bases and J shed 4 bases, with 15 bases lying between them. CDR3 protein: CASSIQGSTVYNSPLHF. In nucleotides, the CDR3 is TGTGCCAGTAGTATACAAGGTTCGACAGTTTATAATTCACCCCTCCACTTT. Drawing the rest from reference TRBV19 and TRBJ1-6, the complete variable domain is DGGITQSPKYLFRKEGQNVTLSCEQNLNHDAMYWYRQDPGQGLRLIYYSQIVNDFQKGDIAEGYSVSREKKESFPLTVTSAQKNPTAFYLCASSIQGSTVYNSPLHFGNGTRLTVT.

V and J are TRBV7-9 and TRBJ2-5; D is ambiguous. V lost 1 base, J lost 6 bases, and 12 bases lay in between. The CDR3 sequence is 14 residues long. CDR1 SEHNR and CDR2 FQNEAQ come from the germline V gene (reference sequence). CDR3 residues: CASSLEAGAKTQYF. CDR3 nucleotide sequence: TGTGCCAGCAGCTTAGAAGCAGGCGCGAAGACCCAGTACTTC.

The rearrangement uses TRBV2 and TRBJ2-7; TRBD2 agrees at 12 bases. This CDR3 comprises 14 residues. In germline, CDR1 is SNHLY, CDR2 FYNNEI. Trimming removed 6 bases from V and 6 bases from J; junction bases left unmatched: 6. Here the CDR3 reads CASRASGGAAEQYF. In DNA, the CDR3 is TGTGCCAGCAGAGCTAGCGGGGGGGCCGCCGAGCAGTACTTC.

This chain uses TRBV5-1 with TRBJ1-1, with a tentative D call TRBD1 (5 bases). The ends were cut back, 0 bases at V and 4 bases at J, with 13 bases in the middle. The germline V gene has CDR1 SGHRS and CDR2 YFSETQ. CDR3 length equals 15 residues. As DNA, the CDR3 is TGCGCCAGCAGCTTGGTGGGATCCCAGGGCACTGAAGCTTTCTTT. It specifies CASSLVGSQGTEAFF. Combining the CDR3 with reference TRBV5-1 and TRBJ1-1 gives the whole variable domain KAGVTQTPRYLIKTRGQQVTLSCSPISGHRSVSWYQQTPGQGLQFLFEYFSETQRNKGNFPGRFSGRQFSNSRSEMNVSTLELGDSALYLCASSLVGSQGTEAFFGQGTRLTVV.

The chain recombines TRBV11-3 with TRBJ2-7; 9 bases are shared with TRBD1. CDR1 and CDR2 from the germline V gene are SGHNT and YENEEA. V lost 4 bases and J lost 5; bases outside the gene matches: 6. There are 14 residues in the CDR3. CDR3 sequence: CASSSAGTGNEQYF. In DNA form, the CDR3 reads TGTGCCAGCAGCTCCGCCGGGACAGGGAACGAGCAGTACTTC. Supplemented by reference TRBV11-3 and TRBJ2-7, the full variable domain reads EAGVVQSPRYKIIEKKQPVAFWCNPISGHNTLYWYLQNLGQGPELLIRYENEEAVDDSQLPKDRFSAERLKGVDSTLKIQPAELGDSAVYLCASSSAGTGNEQYFGPGTRLTVT.

This rearrangement joins TRBV29-1 to TRBJ1-1; no clear D. Per the germline V gene, CDR1 is SQVTM and CDR2 is ANQGSEA. This CDR3 region has 13 residues. The V end was cut by 1 base, the J end by 3 bases, with 9 bases between. CDR3 nucleotides: TGCAGCGTTGAAGTGGAAATTTACACTGAAGCTTTCTTT. This translates into CSVEVEIYTEAFF. Based on the CDR3 plus reference TRBV29-1 and TRBJ1-1, the full variable domain is SAVISQKPSRDICQRGTSLTIQCQVDSQVTMMFWYRQQPGQSLTLIATANQGSEATYESGFVIDKFPISRPNLTFSTLTVSNMSPEDSSIYLCSVEVEIYTEAFFGQGTRLTVV.

V and J are TRBV4-2 and TRBJ1-5; D might be TRBD1 (5 bases). V shed 1 base and J shed 6 bases, with 10 bases lying between them. This CDR3 is 14 amino acids long. CDR1 and CDR2 (germline): LGHNA, YNFKEQ. The CDR3 DNA reads as TGTGCCAGCAGCCAAGCTGGGGACGGTCAGCCCCAGCATTTT. As protein: CASSQAGDGQPQHF.

The chain is built from TRBV5-4 and TRBJ2-5; D unclear. The J call may not be correct, given that the DNA end is closer to TRBJ2-7. Germline values: CDR1 SGHNT, CDR2 YYREEE (reference sequence). The CDR3 is 15 residues long. CDR3 protein: CASSLDLAANYEQYF. The CDR3 bases are TGTGCCAGCAGCTTGGATCTGGCAGCGAACTACGAGCAGTACTTC.

This clone was picked up one time. The rearrangement links TRBV6-5 to TRBJ1-1; D gene uncertain. V lost 6 bases and J 5 bases, leaving 16 bases between the germline ends. The CDR3 is made up of 14 amino acids. The germline gives CDR1 MNHEY, CDR2 SVGAGI. CDR3 coding DNA: TGTGCCAGCAGACCAAGATCCAGAGCGACTGAAGCTTTCTTT. Translating it yields CASRPRSRATEAFF.

This clone is a singleton in its sample. V usage is TRBV4-1 and J usage is TRBJ2-7, with TRBD1 matching 9 bases. After removal of 2 bases from V and 3 bases from J, the junction contained 5 bases not matched to a gene. This CDR3 is 15 amino acids long. CDR1 is MGHRA, CDR2 YSYEKL, per germline. CDR3 coding DNA: TGCGCCAGCAGCCAACGGACAGGGGAAGGCTACGAGCAGTACTTC. This codes for CASSQRTGEGYEQYF.

The V gene is TRBV18, the J gene TRBJ2-7, with D perhaps TRBD1 or TRBD2 (5 bases each). The V end was cut by 2 bases, the J end by 6 bases, with 17 bases between. CDR1 KGHSH and CDR2 LQKENI come from the germline V gene. This CDR3 contains 15 residues. The CDR3 here is CASSPKKADGGEQYF. The CDR3 nucleotides read TGTGCCAGCTCACCAAAAAAGGCGGATGGGGGCGAGCAGTACTTC. The variable domain in full, completed from reference TRBV18 and TRBJ2-7, reads NAGVMQNPRHLVRRRGQEARLRCSPMKGHSHVYWYRQLPEEGLKFMVYLQKENIIDESGMPKERFSAEFPKEGPSILRIQQVVRGDSAAYFCASSPKKADGGEQYFGPGTRLTVT.

The V and J genes are TRBV6-6 and TRBJ1-5, with unresolved D. CDR1 MNHNY and CDR2 SVGAGI come from the germline V gene (reference sequence). The ends were cut back, 5 bases at V and 3 bases at J, with 8 bases in the middle. CDR3 length: 13 residues. CDR3 in amino acids: CASSTENNQPQHF. CDR3 sequence (DNA): TGTGCCAGCAGTACGGAGAACAATCAGCCCCAGCATTTT.

By share, this clone counts as medium-sized. The rearrangement joins TRBV7-9 to TRBJ1-3, with D hard to call. This CDR3 is 16 amino acids long. V was cut by 5 bases and J by 3 bases, with 17 bases left in between. Germline lookup yields CDR1 SEHNR and CDR2 FQNEAQ (reference sequence). CDR3 residues: CASSPQDPLGGNTIYF. The CDR3 bases are TGTGCCAGCAGCCCTCAGGATCCTCTCGGTGGAAACACCATATATTTT.

This chain joins TRBV5-1 and TRBJ2-5; TRBD1 agrees at 9 bases. With 4 bases clipped from V and 5 bases from J, the junction kept 21 bases outside the gene matches. Germline V lookup: CDR1 SGHRS, CDR2 YFSETQ. The CDR3 is 19 residues long. The CDR3 sequence: CASSPGDRERSFGSETQYF. As DNA, the CDR3 is TGCGCCAGCAGCCCGGGGGACAGGGAAAGGAGTTTCGGCTCGGAGACCCAGTACTTC.

This clone was observed a single time. J is TRBJ1-1 and V is TRBV5-1, with 8 bases fitting TRBD1. The CDR3 is made up of 15 amino acids. Germline CDR1 reads SGHRS; CDR2 reads YFSETQ. With 6 bases clipped from V and 6 bases from J, the junction kept 13 bases outside the gene matches. CDR3 coding DNA: TGCGCCAGCACCATGGAAGGGACAGGTTCGTCTGAAGCTTTCTTT. Its protein product is CASTMEGTGSSEAFF.

The V call is TRBV25-1, the J call TRBJ1-2; D gene unclear. V dropped 5 bases and J dropped 4 bases, with 11 bases sitting between them. The CDR3 extends over 13 amino acids. Germline V gene data show CDR1 as MGHDK and CDR2 as SYGVNS. CDR3 coding DNA: TGTGCCAGCAGTCCCGACGGATCCTATGGCTACACCTTC. Amino acid sequence: CASSPDGSYGYTF.

The chain has TRBV2 and TRBJ2-3, with D possibly being TRBD1 (6 bases). This CDR3 comprises 18 residues. V was cut by 7 bases and J by 2 bases, with 25 bases left in between. Germline V lookup: CDR1 SNHLY, CDR2 FYNNEI. CDR3 sequence (DNA): TGTGCCAGCACTCTCAACTCCGGGAACAGGGCGCCCACAGATACGCAGTATTTT. Protein product: CASTLNSGNRAPTDTQYF.

The gene calls are TRBV6-6 and TRBJ2-7; TRBD2 is a possible D gene (5 bases). CDR3 length: 15 amino acids. Per germline, CDR1 MNHNY and CDR2 SVGAGI (reference sequence). The V and J ends lost 4 bases and 0 bases respectively, with 13 bases between them. This CDR3 reads CASSSPFGDSYEQYF. The CDR3 nucleotides are TGTGCCAGCAGTTCCCCTTTCGGGGACTCCTACGAGCAGTACTTC.

The chain joins TRBV5-5 to TRBJ1-2, with a tentative D call TRBD1 (5 bases). Germline V lookup: CDR1 SGHKS, CDR2 YYEKEE (reference sequence). Trimming removed 0 bases from V and 6 bases from J, with 9 bases in between. The CDR3 is 13 amino acids. CDR3 bases: TGTGCCAGCAGCTTGGCGTCGGGGGATGGCTACACCTTC. Protein: CASSLASGDGYTF. The complete variable domain, with remaining parts taken from reference TRBV5-5 and TRBJ1-2, reads DAGVTQSPTHLIKTRGQQVTLRCSPISGHKSVSWYQQVLGQGPQFIFQYYEKEERGRGNFPDRFSARQFPNYSSELNVNALLLGDSALYLCASSLASGDGYTFGSGTRLTVV.

The V gene is TRBV11-1, the J gene TRBJ2-3, with TRBD1 matching 7 bases. The CDR3 length is 16 residues. With 2 bases clipped from V and 3 bases from J, the junction kept 8 bases outside the gene matches. Per germline, CDR1 SGHAT and CDR2 FQDESV (reference sequence). The CDR3 DNA sequence: TGTGCCAGCAGCTTAACGGGGCCAGGGGGTACAGATACGCAGTATTTT. It is translated as CASSLTGPGGTDTQYF.

The rearrangement joins TRBV5-5 to TRBJ1-2, with 9 positions matching TRBD1. This CDR3 has 13 residues. V shed 6 bases, J shed 4 bases, and the junction held 4 bases outside the gene matches. The V gene's germline CDR1 is SGHKS and CDR2 YYEKEE (reference sequence). The CDR3 spells CASTEQGAYGYTF. The CDR3, as DNA: TGTGCCAGCACCGAACAGGGGGCCTATGGCTACACCTTC. The full variable domain, its missing parts supplied by reference TRBV5-5 and TRBJ1-2, is DAGVTQSPTHLIKTRGQQVTLRCSPISGHKSVSWYQQVLGQGPQFIFQYYEKEERGRGNFPDRFSARQFPNYSSELNVNALLLGDSALYLCASTEQGAYGYTFGSGTRLTVV.

This clone was recorded once. This chain connects TRBV5-1 to TRBJ1-1; 7 positions agree with TRBD1. This CDR3 is built from 15 residues. J lost 5 bases, V lost 1 base, and 8 bases had no gene match. Germline CDR1 and CDR2: SGHRS and YFSETQ. The CDR3 DNA is TGCGCCAGCAGCTTGACAGGGGCAGGGGGGACTGAAGCTTTCTTT. Translating gives CASSLTGAGGTEAFF.

The chain links TRBV7-8 to TRBJ1-3; D call uncertain. Trimming took off 3 bases at V and 0 bases at J, with 12 bases between the two ends. Germline-derived CDR1 and CDR2 are SGHVS and FQNEAQ. This CDR3 spans 16 amino acids. CDR3 DNA: TGTGCCAGCAGCTTTCTGACACAAGGCTCTGGAAACACCATATATTTT. Translated, it gives CASSFLTQGSGNTIYF.

Of note for this clone: At the DNA level, this CDR3 is encoded by other sequences in the same sample as well. The J gene is TRBJ2-3, the V gene TRBV7-9; perhaps TRBD2 as D (6 bases). Germline V gene sequence: CDR1 SEHNR, CDR2 FQNEAQ (reference sequence). Trimming removed 3 bases at V and 4 bases at J, with 8 bases between. The CDR3 sequence is 13 residues long. DNA of the CDR3: TGTGCCAGCAGCTTGGAGGGACCAGATACGCAGTATTTT. This gives the protein CASSLEGPDTQYF.

This chain links TRBV5-1 with TRBJ2-3; 7 bases are a match to TRBD1. CDR1 is SGHRS, CDR2 YFSETQ, per germline. V shed 0 bases and J 2 bases; nucleotides not matched to a gene: 6. This CDR3 comprises 16 residues. The CDR3 sequence is CASSLDGRGNTDTQYF. The DNA for the CDR3 is TGCGCCAGCAGCTTGGACGGCAGGGGGAACACAGATACGCAGTATTTT.

The chain has TRBV5-1 and TRBJ1-1, with D hard to call. Trimming removed 4 bases from V and 12 bases from J, with 19 bases in between. The CDR3 runs 13 residues. Germline V CDR1 and CDR2: SGHRS, YFSETQ. The CDR3 spells CASSLTDRLHTFF. Here the CDR3 DNA reads TGCGCCAGCAGCCTGACTGACCGACTCCACACTTTCTTT.